These 2 T cell receptor beta chains originate from one sample sequenced in a study of CD8+CD57+ T cells in acquired aplastic anemia listed by TCRdb under 2018. Patients chosen for sequencing had shown expansion of CD8+CD57+ cells by flow cytometry. TCRdb names Illumina HiSeq 2000 as the instrument used. Genomic DNA was used as template for profiling of TCR beta VDJ combinations and CDR3 sequences. The raw public reads went through TCRdb reprocessing: fastp at Q25, MiXCR clone calling, in-frame beta chains kept. CDR3 protein sequences are deduplicated, and each keeps its most common genes and DNA. Recorded for this sample are 150,000 to 200,000 distinct CDR3 sequences; 40% to 55% of them occurred a single time. 1.1% of the sample lies in the top ten. Material: sorted CD4+, CD8+, or CD8+CD57+ T cells (not recorded which) from PBMCs. Receptors originate from a human donor with aplastic anemia.

This clonotype was observed a handful of times. This chain joins TRBV5-4 and TRBJ2-2; either TRBD1 or TRBD2 may fit D (5 bases each). The CDR3 loop spans 17 amino acids. V was clipped by 0 bases and J by 1 base, with 13 bases between them. CDR1 and CDR2 (germline): SGHNT, YYREEE (reference sequence). CDR3 in DNA: TGTGCCAGCAGCTTGGTAAGGGGCGGGCGGAACACCGGGGAGCTGTTTTTT. Translation: CASSLVRGGRNTGELFF.

The chain has TRBV9 and TRBJ1-5; D uncertain. The germline CDR1 and CDR2 sequences are SGDLS and YYNGEE. The CDR3 extends over 15 amino acids. Between the trimmed V and J ends, which lost 2 bases and 0 bases, there was a span of 9 bases. The CDR3 DNA follows: TGTGCCAGCAGCGTGGAGGTAGGTAGCAATCAGCCCCAGCATTTT. This translates into CASSVEVGSNQPQHF. Based on the CDR3 plus reference TRBV9 and TRBJ1-5, the full variable domain is DSGVTQTPKHLITATGQRVTLRCSPRSGDLSVYWYQQSLDQGLQFLIQYYNGEERAKGNILERFSAQQFPDLHSELNLSSLELGDSALYFCASSVEVGSNQPQHFGDGTRLSIL.